This TCR beta chain was observed in a study of cytomegalovirus exposure and HLA in healthy donors. Researchers ran the PCR with 60 Vbeta and 13 Jbeta primers. Sequencing used immunoSEQ multiplex PCR; TCRdb keeps in-frame clones, though not all of them. The sample has around 250,000 clones; about 80% are singletons. To note about this clone: Its antigen is not known.

The CDR3 loop spans 16 amino acids. Germline values: CDR1 SGHTA, CDR2 FQGTGA. The trim removed 1 base at V and 0 bases at J, leaving 4 bases unmatched. Findings of the study overall: At a 0.05 false discovery rate, a later analysis found roughly 17,000 TCR beta sequences to be associated with HLA alleles.

The sequence was obtained from a woman between 55 and 75 years old in good health and CMV-seropositive. This chain joins TRBV7-3 and TRBJ2-7; 9 bases fit TRBD2. The sequencing input was PBMCs. The DNA for the CDR3 is TGTGCCAGCAGCTTAATCGGGACTAGCAACTCCTACGAGCAGTACTTC. Protein: CASSLIGTSNSYEQYF.